The present T cell receptor (beta chain) was sequenced within a study of blood T cell repertoires in COVID-19. The length of the CDR3 is 15 residues. The germline V gene has CDR1 SGHVS and CDR2 FNYEAQ. With 5 bases clipped from V and 4 bases from J, the junction kept 7 bases outside the gene matches. This table comes from immunoSEQ multiplex PCR, and its TCRdb copy is limited to in-frame clones, with some not included. The table includes approximately 190,000 clones, roughly 87% detected once. Sequencing was performed on peripheral blood. This rearrangement joins TRBV7-6 to TRBJ2-1; 8 positions match TRBD2. The source of this sequence is a woman aged 60-75 years with COVID-19, enrolled during active disease. CDR3 amino acids: CASSLKLADYNEQFF. In nucleotides, the CDR3 is TGTGCCAGCAGCCTCAAACTAGCGGATTACAATGAGCAGTTCTTC.